This is a list of T cell receptor beta chains from one sample in a study of blood T cell repertoires in COVID-19. Sequenced by immunoSEQ multiplex PCR; TCRdb stores in-frame clones only, minus some. The sample yields around 310,000 clones, roughly 90% seen once. The sample was peripheral blood. Receptors originate from a woman between 50 and 59 years old with active or convalescent COVID-19. Both conserved end residues are part of each CDR3. The order of the fields is J gene, clone size, V gene, D gene, CDR3 protein, CDR3 DNA. The D gene is left open where the match is weak. A clone size is listed for some rows: how often the clone was seen (once, few, many), or a class if it is expanded.

j_call: TRBJ1-1; clone_size: -; v_call: TRBV6-5; d_call: -; cdr3_aa: CASSYITGHTEAFF; cdr3_nt: TGTGCCAGCAGTTATATCACAGGGCACACTGAAGCTTTCTTT
j_call: TRBJ2-1; clone_size: -; v_call: TRBV30; d_call: -; cdr3_aa: CAWSVEGTQPYNEQFF; cdr3_nt: TGTGCCTGGAGTGTAGAGGGAACCCAGCCCTACAATGAGCAGTTCTTC
j_call: TRBJ2-1; clone_size: -; v_call: TRBV18; d_call: TRBD2; cdr3_aa: CASSPWGGGEQFF; cdr3_nt: TGTGCCAGCTCACCATGGGGGGGTGGTGAGCAGTTCTTC
j_call: TRBJ1-2; clone_size: -; v_call: TRBV5-5; d_call: -; cdr3_aa: CASSRGIPDYGYTF; cdr3_nt: TGTGCCAGCAGCCGCGGAATTCCCGACTATGGCTACACCTTC
j_call: TRBJ1-2; clone_size: -; v_call: TRBV28; d_call: TRBD1; cdr3_aa: CASSFNLGQGLNYGYTF; cdr3_nt: TGTGCCAGCAGTTTTAACCTCGGACAGGGGCTTAACTATGGCTACACCTTC
j_call: TRBJ2-5; clone_size: few; v_call: TRBV9; d_call: TRBD1; cdr3_aa: CASSSRTGQETQYF; cdr3_nt: TGTGCCAGCAGCTCGAGGACAGGACAAGAGACCCAGTACTTC
j_call: TRBJ2-7; clone_size: -; v_call: TRBV18; d_call: -; cdr3_aa: CASSPILSYEQYF; cdr3_nt: TGTGCCAGCTCACCAATACTGAGCTACGAGCAGTACTTC
j_call: TRBJ1-1; clone_size: -; v_call: TRBV28; d_call: -; cdr3_aa: CASSPGSRHTEAFF; cdr3_nt: TGTGCCAGCAGCCCAGGGTCCCGACACACTGAAGCTTTCTTT
j_call: TRBJ1-1; clone_size: -; v_call: TRBV6-5; d_call: -; cdr3_aa: CASSSPNTEAFF; cdr3_nt: TGTGCCAGCAGTTCTCCGAACACTGAAGCTTTCTTT
j_call: TRBJ2-7; clone_size: -; v_call: TRBV19; d_call: TRBD1; cdr3_aa: CASSQRQGAYEQYF; cdr3_nt: TGTGCCAGTAGTCAACGACAGGGGGCTTACGAGCAGTACTTC
j_call: TRBJ1-4; clone_size: -; v_call: TRBV30; d_call: -; cdr3_aa: CAWGGLLNHEKLFF; cdr3_nt: TGTGCCTGGGGGGGACTGCTGAATCATGAAAAACTGTTTTTT
j_call: TRBJ1-1; clone_size: -; v_call: TRBV3-1/TRBV3-2; d_call: -; cdr3_aa: CASSQRVSDTEAFF; cdr3_nt: TGTGCCAGCAGCCAGAGGGTCAGTGACACTGAAGCTTTCTTT
j_call: TRBJ1-1; clone_size: -; v_call: TRBV21-1; d_call: -; cdr3_aa: CASSSGGRVTEAFF; cdr3_nt: TGTGCCAGCAGCAGTGGCGGGCGTGTCACTGAAGCTTTCTTT
j_call: TRBJ2-5; clone_size: -; v_call: TRBV7-2; d_call: TRBD2; cdr3_aa: CASSLGFGLAGAETQYF; cdr3_nt: TGTGCCAGCAGCTTAGGGTTTGGACTAGCGGGGGCGGAGACCCAGTACTTC
j_call: TRBJ1-1; clone_size: -; v_call: TRBV19; d_call: -; cdr3_aa: CATSADSLFTEAFF; cdr3_nt: TGTGCCACCTCCGCAGACAGCCTCTTCACTGAAGCTTTCTTT
j_call: TRBJ1-4; clone_size: once; v_call: TRBV19; d_call: -; cdr3_aa: CASSSRQHDNEKLFF; cdr3_nt: TGTGCCAGTAGTTCGCGACAGCACGATAATGAAAAACTGTTTTTT
j_call: TRBJ2-1; clone_size: -; v_call: TRBV28; d_call: TRBD2; cdr3_aa: CASSSSGQIKEWFF; cdr3_nt: TGTGCCAGCAGCAGTAGCGGGCAAATTAAAGAATGGTTCTTC
j_call: TRBJ1-5; clone_size: -; v_call: TRBV10-3; d_call: -; cdr3_aa: CAISESMLPGTGNQPQHF; cdr3_nt: TGTGCCATCAGTGAGTCGATGCTTCCGGGTACGGGCAATCAGCCCCAGCATTTT
j_call: TRBJ2-2; clone_size: many; v_call: TRBV7-3; d_call: TRBD1; cdr3_aa: CASSLTGTDTGELFF; cdr3_nt: TGTGCCAGCAGCTTAACCGGGACAGACACCGGGGAGCTGTTTTTT
j_call: TRBJ2-7; clone_size: many; v_call: TRBV6-2/TRBV6-3; d_call: -; cdr3_aa: CASSSFIASSYEQYF; cdr3_nt: TGTGCCAGCAGTTCCTTCATAGCGTCCTCCTACGAGCAGTACTTC
j_call: TRBJ2-1; clone_size: few; v_call: TRBV25-1; d_call: -; cdr3_aa: CASRFGNEQFF; cdr3_nt: TGTGCCAGCAGGTTCGGCAATGAGCAGTTCTTC
j_call: TRBJ1-3; clone_size: -; v_call: TRBV6-1; d_call: TRBD1; cdr3_aa: CASSENPSGGTIYF; cdr3_nt: TGTGCCAGCAGTGAAAACCCCTCAGGGGGCACCATATATTTT
j_call: TRBJ2-5; clone_size: few; v_call: TRBV11-2; d_call: -; cdr3_aa: CASSLTPRGEETQYF; cdr3_nt: TGTGCCAGCAGCTTAACTCCCCGGGGAGAAGAGACCCAGTACTTC
j_call: TRBJ2-5; clone_size: -; v_call: TRBV10-3; d_call: TRBD2; cdr3_aa: CAISRTSEQETQYF; cdr3_nt: TGTGCCATCAGTCGCACTAGCGAACAAGAGACCCAGTACTTC
j_call: TRBJ1-2; clone_size: -; v_call: TRBV4-3; d_call: -; cdr3_aa: CASSQDLAVTNYGYTF; cdr3_nt: TGCGCCAGCAGCCAAGATTTGGCAGTCACTAACTATGGCTACACCTTC
j_call: TRBJ2-7; clone_size: -; v_call: TRBV19; d_call: TRBD1; cdr3_aa: CASRAGQGPYEQYF; cdr3_nt: TGTGCCAGTAGGGCCGGACAGGGCCCCTACGAGCAGTACTTC
j_call: TRBJ1-1; clone_size: -; v_call: TRBV4-3; d_call: -; cdr3_aa: CASSQDGVPRGTEAFF; cdr3_nt: TGCGCCAGCAGCCAAGATGGAGTCCCAAGGGGAACTGAAGCTTTCTTT
j_call: TRBJ2-2; clone_size: once; v_call: TRBV7-9; d_call: TRBD1; cdr3_aa: CASSFTHRGQSGELFF; cdr3_nt: TGTGCCAGCAGCTTCACCCACAGGGGGCAATCCGGGGAGCTGTTTTTT
j_call: TRBJ1-2; clone_size: once; v_call: TRBV13; d_call: -; cdr3_aa: CASSHPSKSRSYGYTF; cdr3_nt: TGTGCCAGCAGCCACCCCTCCAAGTCGCGATCCTATGGCTACACCTTC
j_call: TRBJ1-1; clone_size: -; v_call: TRBV11-3; d_call: -; cdr3_aa: CASSLTGGAFF; cdr3_nt: TGTGCCAGCAGCTTAACTGGTGGAGCTTTCTTT
j_call: TRBJ1-5; clone_size: -; v_call: TRBV15; d_call: -; cdr3_aa: CATSKGQLYSNQPQHF; cdr3_nt: TGTGCCACCAGCAAAGGACAACTATATAGCAATCAGCCCCAGCATTTT
j_call: TRBJ1-5; clone_size: -; v_call: TRBV28; d_call: -; cdr3_aa: CASNLDSLEQPQHF; cdr3_nt: TGTGCCAGCAACCTTGACAGTCTAGAACAGCCCCAGCATTTT
j_call: TRBJ1-6; clone_size: -; v_call: TRBV6-5; d_call: -; cdr3_aa: CASARVYYNSPLHF; cdr3_nt: TGTGCCAGCGCCAGGGTTTATTATAATTCACCCCTCCACTTT
j_call: TRBJ2-3; clone_size: -; v_call: TRBV7-6; d_call: TRBD2; cdr3_aa: CASSDLYPGLAGGMVTDTQYF; cdr3_nt: TGTGCCAGCAGCGACCTTTACCCGGGACTAGCGGGAGGCATGGTGACAGATACGCAGTATTTT
j_call: TRBJ2-1; clone_size: -; v_call: TRBV7-3; d_call: TRBD2; cdr3_aa: CASSLSLAGNREQFF; cdr3_nt: TGTGCCAGCAGCTTAAGCCTAGCGGGGAATCGAGAGCAGTTCTTC
j_call: TRBJ2-1; clone_size: -; v_call: TRBV6-2/TRBV6-3; d_call: -; cdr3_aa: CASSSSLALYNEQFF; cdr3_nt: TGTGCCAGCAGTTCGAGTCTAGCGCTGTACAATGAGCAGTTCTTC
j_call: TRBJ2-7; clone_size: -; v_call: TRBV7-2; d_call: -; cdr3_aa: CASSWRDSTFYEQYF; cdr3_nt: TGTGCCAGCAGCTGGAGGGACAGTACTTTCTACGAGCAGTACTTC
j_call: TRBJ2-1; clone_size: -; v_call: TRBV23-1; d_call: -; cdr3_aa: CASKDLDHISSYNEQFF; cdr3_nt: TGCGCCAGCAAGGACTTAGACCACATTAGCTCCTACAATGAGCAGTTCTTC
j_call: TRBJ1-1; clone_size: few; v_call: TRBV18; d_call: -; cdr3_aa: CASSPIGVAGTEAFF; cdr3_nt: TGTGCCAGCTCACCTATAGGGGTGGCCGGGACTGAAGCTTTCTTT
j_call: TRBJ1-2; clone_size: -; v_call: TRBV12-3/TRBV12-4; d_call: TRBD1; cdr3_aa: CASSWGQNYGYTF; cdr3_nt: TGTGCCAGCAGTTGGGGACAGAACTATGGCTACACCTTC
j_call: TRBJ2-3; clone_size: -; v_call: TRBV7-9; d_call: TRBD2; cdr3_aa: CASSLAAGVGTQYF; cdr3_nt: TGTGCCAGCAGCTTAGCGGCGGGGGTCGGTACGCAGTATTTT